The text below deals with one T cell receptor beta chain. Its antigen is still unknown. Per germline, CDR1 LNHDA and CDR2 SQIVND (reference sequence). The CDR3 is made up of 14 amino acids. V lost 3 bases and J 2 bases, leaving 7 bases between the germline ends. The data stem from a study of chemoradiotherapy in HPV16-positive cancers. Study context: Functional T-cell assays on a couple of HPV16-positive patients' cells defined candidate HPV-specific clones and common TCR motifs. Study-level findings and limits: The functional HPV-specific definition rests on just a couple of HPV16-positive patients.

The protocol was immunoSEQ multiplex PCR, while the TCRdb copy is restricted to in-frame clones and leaves out a portion. Of some 1,900 clones in the sample, around nine tenths were seen once. This clonotype was sampled from a human donor with HPV-associated anogenital cancer. The rearrangement links TRBV19 to TRBJ2-2; D is unclear. The sample consisted of tumor tissue, taken from a patient who underwent chemoradiotherapy. The CDR3 spells CASSIYRNTGELFF. CDR3 DNA: TGTGCCAGTAGTATTTACAGAAACACCGGGGAGCTGTTTTTT.